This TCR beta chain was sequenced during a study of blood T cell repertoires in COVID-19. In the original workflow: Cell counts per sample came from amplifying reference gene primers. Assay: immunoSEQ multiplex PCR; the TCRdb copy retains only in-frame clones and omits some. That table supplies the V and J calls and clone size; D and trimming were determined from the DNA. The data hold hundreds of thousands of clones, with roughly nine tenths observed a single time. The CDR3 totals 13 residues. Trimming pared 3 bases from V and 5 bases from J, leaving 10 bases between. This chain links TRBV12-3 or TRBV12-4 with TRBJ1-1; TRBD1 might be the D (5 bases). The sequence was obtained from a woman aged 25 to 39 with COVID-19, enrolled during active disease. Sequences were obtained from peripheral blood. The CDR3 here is CASSFQGGTEAFF. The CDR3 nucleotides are TGTGCCAGCAGTTTTCAGGGAGGGACTGAAGCTTTCTTT.